The next 31 T cell receptor beta chains were all read from a single sample in a study of long-term antiretroviral therapy in people with HIV. Survey-level resolution applied to immunoSEQ assay v3.0. The data were produced by immunoSEQ multiplex PCR, yet TCRdb's version contains in-frame clones alone and is incomplete. This table has about 31,000 clones, 80% to 90% appearing once. This material consisted of unsorted PBMCs, taken 0.8 years before starting antiretroviral therapy. These receptors were obtained from a man between 18 and 35 years old with HIV.

The chain links TRBV7-8 to TRBJ1-1; 8 bases agree with TRBD1. This CDR3 is 18 amino acids long. The germline gives CDR1 SGHVS, CDR2 FQNEAQ. Losses at the gene ends were 3 bases for V and 1 base for J; bases not matched to a gene: 13. CDR3 nucleotides: TGTGCCAGCAGCTTGGCCACGTTTCGGACAGGGAAGAACACTGAAGCTTTCTTT. Translated, it gives CASSLATFRTGKNTEAFF.

This clone was recorded once. The J gene is TRBJ2-5, the V gene TRBV11-2, with a tentative D call TRBD2 (5 bases). CDR3 length: 13 amino acids. Germline values: CDR1 SGHAT, CDR2 FQNNGV. Trimming shortened V by 5 bases and J by 2 bases, and 9 bases separated the two germline ends. CDR3 DNA sequence: TGTGCCAGCAGCGTGGACTCGCAAGAGACCCAGTACTTC. As protein: CASSVDSQETQYF.

The rearrangement joins TRBV7-9 to TRBJ2-1; D tentatively fits TRBD1 or TRBD2 (5 bases each). V lost 1 base, J lost 8 bases, and 18 bases lay in between. CDR1 is SEHNR, CDR2 FQNEAQ, per germline (reference sequence). The CDR3 is 16 residues long. The CDR3 sequence is CASSLGRDRFGDEQFF. The CDR3 region has the DNA TGTGCCAGCAGCTTAGGCCGGGACCGCTTTGGGGATGAGCAGTTCTTC.

V usage is TRBV2 and J usage is TRBJ2-3; D is unclear. The CDR3 sequence is 16 residues long. V lost 2 bases, J lost 0 bases, and 12 bases lay in between. Per germline, CDR1 SNHLY and CDR2 FYNNEI. The CDR3 here is CASSERRRSSTDTQYF. The CDR3 bases are TGTGCCAGCAGTGAACGGCGTCGGAGCAGCACAGATACGCAGTATTTT.

The CDR3 sequence is CASSSTEIGETQYF. The CDR3 DNA reads TGCGCCAGCAGCTCGACGGAGATCGGGGAGACCCAGTACTTC. The chain has TRBV5-1 and TRBJ2-5; no definite D call. The length of the CDR3 is 14 residues. In germline, CDR1 is SGHRS, CDR2 YFSETQ. The ends were cut back, 3 bases at V and 5 bases at J, with 14 bases in the middle.

CDR3 coding DNA: TGCGCCAGCAGCCAAGATAGGACTAAGGAGACCCAGTACTTC. As protein: CASSQDRTKETQYF. This chain links TRBV4-3 with TRBJ2-5; tentative D call: TRBD2 (6 bases). The ends were cut back, 0 bases at V and 5 bases at J, with 10 bases in the middle. The germline V gene has CDR1 LGHNA and CDR2 YSLEER. The length of the CDR3 is 14 residues.

This chain connects TRBV18 to TRBJ1-3; D remains ambiguous. Trimming left V 3 bases short and J 4 bases short, with 16 bases between. CDR1 and CDR2 (germline): KGHSH, LQKENI. The length of the CDR3 is 16 residues. The CDR3 region is CASSPEVESSGNTIYF. The DNA of the CDR3 is TGTGCCAGCTCACCCGAAGTGGAATCTTCCGGAAACACCATATATTTT. Full variable domain (remainder filled in from reference TRBV18 and TRBJ1-3): NAGVMQNPRHLVRRRGQEARLRCSPMKGHSHVYWYRQLPEEGLKFMVYLQKENIIDESGMPKERFSAEFPKEGPSILRIQQVVRGDSAAYFCASSPEVESSGNTIYFGEGSWLTVV.

This clone is a singleton in its sample. The chain is built from TRBV5-7 and TRBJ2-7; D gene ambiguous. TRBV5-7 is known as an ORF, though its function is uncertain. The V gene lost 5 bases and the J gene lost 4 bases, with 19 bases spanning the gap. This CDR3 has 15 amino acids. The CDR3 DNA follows: TGTGCCAGCAGTTGGAGAGGTAGTCTTTATTACGAGCAGTACTTC. It codes for CASSWRGSLYYEQYF.

The chain combines TRBV19 with TRBJ1-1; D possibly corresponds to TRBD1 (6 bases). This CDR3 has 14 residues. Between the trimmed V and J ends, which lost 3 bases and 1 base, there was a span of 9 bases. From germline, CDR1 is LNHDA and CDR2 SQIVND (reference sequence). CDR3 in DNA: TGTGCCAGTAGTATGGACAGCCGGAACACTGAAGCTTTCTTT. It encodes CASSMDSRNTEAFF.

V is TRBV19 and J is TRBJ1-1, with D possibly being TRBD1 (5 bases). V was pared by 6 bases and J by 1 base, with 12 bases between. CDR1 and CDR2 from the germline V gene are LNHDA and SQIVND (reference sequence). CDR3 length: 14 amino acids. The CDR3 sequence is CASSRGEWNTEAFF. The CDR3 coding sequence is TGTGCCAGTAGCCGAGGGGAGTGGAACACTGAAGCTTTCTTT.

V usage is TRBV7-3 and J usage is TRBJ1-1; perhaps TRBD1 as D (5 bases). The germline V gene encodes CDR1 SGHTA and CDR2 FQGTGA. Deletions cut 5 bases from V and 1 base from J, with 11 bases between. This CDR3 region has 14 residues. This CDR3 reads CASSEGRGNTEAFF. In DNA, the CDR3 is TGTGCCAGCAGCGAGGGGCGGGGGAACACTGAAGCTTTCTTT.

Concerning this clone: Other DNA variants within this sample encode the same CDR3. This sequence joins TRBV7-8 and TRBJ1-2, with 10 bases lining up with TRBD1. V was clipped by 1 base and J by 2 bases; unmatched bases: 1. The germline CDR1 and CDR2 sequences are SGHVS and FQNEAQ. The CDR3 covers 15 residues. CDR3: CASSLGTGGNYGYTF. For the CDR3, the DNA is TGTGCCAGCAGCTTAGGGACAGGGGGGAACTATGGCTACACCTTC.

The rearrangement links TRBV6-6 to TRBJ2-1; D could derive from TRBD1 or TRBD2 (5 bases each). The CDR3 has 15 amino acids. V lost 2 bases to trimming and J lost 0 bases, with 8 bases between them. Germline CDR1 reads MNHNY; CDR2 reads SVGAGI (reference sequence). CDR3 bases: TGTGCCAGCAGTTACCGAGGGGACTCCTACAATGAGCAGTTCTTC. Translating it yields CASSYRGDSYNEQFF.

V usage is TRBV2 and J usage is TRBJ2-1; 10 nucleotides align to TRBD2. The CDR3 is 16 amino acids. Germline CDR1 reads SNHLY; CDR2 reads FYNNEI. V lost 3 bases, J lost 6 bases, and 8 bases stayed unmatched. The CDR3 coding sequence is TGTGCCAGCAGTGATCACCTAGCGGGGGCAACCAATGAGCAGTTCTTC. This sequence encodes CASSDHLAGATNEQFF.

This chain joins TRBV20-1 and TRBJ1-1; a possible D gene is TRBD1 (5 bases). The germline V and J ends were trimmed by 5 bases and 6 bases, with 10 bases remaining between them. The CDR3 has 11 residues. Germline CDR1 DFQATT, CDR2 SNEGSKA (reference sequence). In nucleotides, the CDR3 is TGCAGTGCTCCTAGGGGCTCTGAAGCTTTCTTT. It translates to CSAPRGSEAFF.

The rearrangement links TRBV30 to TRBJ2-7; no reliable D call. Germline V gene data show CDR1 as GTSNPN and CDR2 as SVGIG (reference sequence). V lost 1 base, J lost 6 bases, and 13 bases lay in between. The CDR3 sequence is 13 residues long. The CDR3 here is CAWSETLAGEQYF. The CDR3 nucleotides read TGTGCCTGGAGTGAAACCCTCGCTGGCGAGCAGTACTTC. The whole variable domain, filled in from reference TRBV30 and TRBJ2-7, reads SQTIHQWPATLVQPVGSPLSLECTVEGTSNPNLYWYRQAAGRGLQLLFYSVGIGQISSEVPQNLSASRPQDRQFILSSKKLLLSDSGFYLCAWSETLAGEQYFGPGTRLTVT.

The rearrangement joins TRBV19 to TRBJ2-3; the match to TRBD2 covers 7 bases. This CDR3 spans 14 amino acids. Germline values: CDR1 LNHDA, CDR2 SQIVND (reference sequence). The junction had 2 bases not matched to a gene; V was cut back by 4 bases and J by 1 base. The CDR3 DNA reads TGTGCCAGTAGTACCCTAGCGGGCACAGATACGCAGTATTTT. It translates to CASSTLAGTDTQYF.

The V and J genes are TRBV6-6 and TRBJ2-7; D possibly matches TRBD1 or TRBD2 (5 bases each). Germline V gene data show CDR1 as MNHNY and CDR2 as SVGAGI (reference sequence). The CDR3 length is 13 residues. V was clipped by 6 bases and J by 9 bases, with 18 bases between them. DNA for the CDR3: TGTGCCAGCAGAGGGACCGCCCTGGGGTTGCAGTACTTC. It translates to CASRGTALGLQYF.

The chain employs TRBV27 and TRBJ1-5; TRBD1 matches 7 bases. Germline CDR1 reads MNHEY; CDR2 reads SMNVEV (reference sequence). CDR3 length: 13 amino acids. V was pared by 6 bases and J by 5 bases, with 4 bases of the junction left unmatched. The CDR3 sequence is CASRETGYQPQHF. CDR3 bases: TGTGCCAGCAGGGAGACAGGGTATCAGCCCCAGCATTTT.

The chain recombines TRBV19 with TRBJ2-3; tentative D call: TRBD2 (6 bases). CDR1 and CDR2 from the germline V gene are LNHDA and SQIVND (reference sequence). V lost 5 bases and J lost 3, with 15 bases in between. The CDR3 length is 15 residues. CDR3 sequence: CASSARLVGTDTQYF. The CDR3 DNA follows: TGTGCCAGTAGTGCCCGACTAGTAGGGACAGATACGCAGTATTTT.

This clone was found once. The gene calls are TRBV30 and TRBJ1-2, with 7 bases aligning to TRBD1. J was trimmed by 8 bases and V by 1 base; bases with no gene match: 10. CDR3 length: 14 residues. CDR1 is GTSNPN and CDR2 is SVGIG in the germline V gene (reference sequence). The DNA of the CDR3 is TGTGCCTGGAGTGGGAACAGGGGCCAAGGGGGCTACACCTTC. Translated: CAWSGNRGQGGYTF.

This clone came up a few times. The V gene is TRBV5-1, the J gene TRBJ1-1; TRBD1 might be the D (5 bases). The CDR3 spans 12 residues. Germline values: CDR1 SGHRS, CDR2 YFSETQ. Trimming pared 7 bases from V and 4 bases from J, leaving 11 bases between. The CDR3 DNA follows: TGCGCCAGCGCCAGGGAGAGCACTGAAGCTTTCTTT. This codes for CASARESTEAFF.

The chain is built from TRBV19 and TRBJ2-2; D unresolved. The CDR3 has 14 residues. Trimming shortened V by 2 bases and J by 3 bases, and 7 bases separated the two germline ends. Germline-derived CDR1 and CDR2 are LNHDA and SQIVND (reference sequence). The CDR3 DNA is TGTGCCAGTAGTATATCGCTGTACACCGGGGAGCTGTTTTTT. Protein product: CASSISLYTGELFF.

CDR3 loop: CSAKAGRAFF. CDR3 coding DNA: TGCAGTGCTAAAGCAGGGAGAGCTTTCTTT. The chain carries TRBV20-1 and TRBJ1-1, with D tentatively TRBD1 (5 bases). V was trimmed by 4 bases and J by 10 bases, leaving 10 bases between them. The CDR3 runs 10 residues. The germline CDR1 and CDR2 sequences are DFQATT and SNEGSKA (reference sequence).

V gene TRBV6-6 combines with J gene TRBJ1-5; possible D gene TRBD1, 6 bases. Per the germline V gene, CDR1 is MNHNY and CDR2 is SVGAGI (reference sequence). With 2 bases removed from V and 1 base from J, the gap between germline ends came to 12 bases. The CDR3 consists of 16 residues. The CDR3 nucleotides read TGTGCCAGCAGTTACGCGGGACAAGTGAGCAATCAGCCCCAGCATTTT. This translates into CASSYAGQVSNQPQHF.

The chain uses TRBV9 and TRBJ1-3, with TRBD1 matching over 8 bases. Germline-derived CDR1 and CDR2 are SGDLS and YYNGEE. The CDR3 is made up of 22 amino acids. After removal of 4 bases from V and 0 bases from J, the junction contained 24 bases not matched to a gene. Here the CDR3 reads CASSPTGQGRVRHPSSGNTIYF. The CDR3 DNA reads TGTGCCAGCAGCCCGACCGGACAGGGTCGGGTCCGACACCCTTCCTCTGGAAACACCATATATTTT.

A single count supports this clone. The gene calls are TRBV4-2 and TRBJ1-1; possibly TRBD1 for D (6 bases). V was cut by 2 bases and J by 0 bases, with 16 bases left in between. CDR3 length equals 17 residues. Germline CDR1 LGHNA, CDR2 YNFKEQ. As DNA, the CDR3 is TGTGCCAGCAGCCAACCCACTCCAGGGGTTCTGAACACTGAAGCTTTCTTT. This translates into CASSQPTPGVLNTEAFF.

The CDR3: CASSPDRAFNHEQYF. The CDR3 bases are TGTGCCAGCAGCCCGGACAGGGCTTTTAACCACGAGCAGTACTTC. The chain joins TRBV7-9 to TRBJ2-7, with TRBD1 matching over 8 bases. This CDR3 is built from 15 residues. From germline, CDR1 is SEHNR and CDR2 FQNEAQ (reference sequence). With 5 bases clipped from V and 5 bases from J, the junction kept 11 bases outside the gene matches.

The chain carries TRBV19 and TRBJ1-5, with 7 bases fitting TRBD1. The CDR3 is 16 amino acids. CDR1 is LNHDA and CDR2 is SQIVND in the germline V gene (reference sequence). Trimming at V came to 3 bases and at J to 9 bases, leaving 14 bases not matched to a gene. CDR3 DNA: TGTGCCAGTAGTATTACCGCCGGGGACAGTGGCGGGCCCCAGCATTTT. Amino acids: CASSITAGDSGGPQHF.

The J gene is TRBJ1-3, the V gene TRBV10-3, with unresolved D. V was clipped by 9 bases and J by 0 bases, with 6 bases between them. CDR3 length: 12 residues. In germline, CDR1 is ENHRY, CDR2 SYGVKD. This CDR3 reads CAIGPSGNTIYF. The DNA of the CDR3 is TGTGCCATTGGCCCCTCTGGAAACACCATATATTTT.

In this sample, this clone turned up once. The V call is TRBV11-1, the J call TRBJ2-2; 9 nucleotides match TRBD1. Germline CDR1 is SGHAT and CDR2 is FQDESV (reference sequence). The CDR3 length is 16 residues. The V and J ends lost 4 bases and 2 bases, in that order; junction bases with no gene match: 5. CDR3: CASSSPGQGNTGELFF. CDR3 nucleotide sequence: TGTGCCAGCAGCTCCCCGGGACAGGGTAACACCGGGGAGCTGTTTTTT.